Listed below are T cell receptor beta chains from one sample, sequenced in a study of blood T cell repertoires in COVID-19. Here immunoSEQ multiplex PCR was the method, and the copy in TCRdb shows in-frame clones only, minus some. The top ten clones hold 30% to 45% of a sample with 120,000 to 150,000 clones, around 80% of them seen once. The material sequenced was peripheral blood. Receptors originate from a human donor in a cohort sampled during active COVID-19. Both conserved end residues are part of each CDR3. Each record gives: V gene, J gene, clone size, D gene, CDR3 protein, CDR3 DNA. The D gene is left open where the match is weak. Expanded clones are given a class, and other clones once, few, many or no size at all.

V: TRBV21-1; J: TRBJ1-4; size: -; D: -; CDR3: CASSKVGGPGLAEKLFF; DNA: TGTGCCAGCAGCAAAGTGGGGGGGCCGGGTTTAGCTGAAAAACTGTTTTTT
V: TRBV29-1; J: TRBJ2-3; size: -; D: -; CDR3: CSVVQRTARSTDTQYF; DNA: TGCAGCGTTGTGCAAAGGACAGCCCGAAGCACAGATACGCAGTATTTT
V: TRBV2; J: TRBJ2-1; size: -; D: -; CDR3: CASSRSNDEQFF; DNA: TGTGCCAGCAGTCGGAGCAACGATGAGCAGTTCTTC
V: TRBV6-6; J: TRBJ1-5; size: -; D: TRBD1; CDR3: CASSLVRSGGTSNQPQHF; DNA: TGTGCCAGCAGTCTCGTTCGATCAGGGGGAACTAGCAATCAGCCCCAGCATTTT
V: TRBV3-1/TRBV3-2; J: TRBJ2-3; size: -; D: -; CDR3: CASSQDWRDPTDTQYF; DNA: TGTGCCAGCAGCCAAGATTGGAGGGACCCCACAGATACGCAGTATTTT
V: TRBV15; J: TRBJ2-1; size: -; D: TRBD1; CDR3: CATSGDTGAPSSYNEQFF; DNA: TGTGCCACCAGCGGAGATACAGGGGCCCCCAGCTCCTACAATGAGCAGTTCTTC
V: TRBV4-3; J: TRBJ2-3; size: -; D: TRBD2; CDR3: CASSQDRRLAPDTQYF; DNA: TGCGCCAGCAGCCAAGATCGGAGACTAGCCCCAGATACGCAGTATTTT
V: TRBV5-1; J: TRBJ1-1; size: -; D: -; CDR3: CASSLARTSDTEAFF; DNA: TGCGCCAGCAGCTTGGCCCGTACGTCGGACACTGAAGCTTTCTTT
V: TRBV6-2/TRBV6-3; J: TRBJ2-6; size: -; D: -; CDR3: CASSSGGTGAYSGANVLTF; DNA: TGTGCCAGCAGTTCCGGGGGGACAGGCGCCTACTCTGGGGCCAACGTCCTGACTTTC
V: TRBV11-2; J: TRBJ2-7; size: -; D: -; CDR3: CASSLGGGLGEQYF; DNA: TGTGCCAGCAGCTTGGGGGGGGGCCTTGGCGAGCAGTACTTC
V: TRBV28; J: TRBJ2-2; size: -; D: TRBD2; CDR3: CASSLPGGDTGELFF; DNA: TGTGCCAGCAGTCTTCCGGGGGGGGACACCGGGGAGCTGTTTTTT
V: TRBV15; J: TRBJ2-1; size: -; D: -; CDR3: CATSRSVGEQFF; DNA: TGTGCCACCAGCAGGTCGGTCGGGGAGCAGTTCTTC
V: TRBV6-2/TRBV6-3; J: TRBJ2-7; size: -; D: -; CDR3: CASSYWDSSYEQYF; DNA: TGTGCCAGCAGTTACTGGGACTCATCCTACGAGCAGTACTTC
V: TRBV14; J: TRBJ2-3; size: -; D: -; CDR3: CASSHLRVIQTVRF; DNA: TGTGCCAGCAGCCATTTGAGAGTTATACAGACAGTGAGGTTT
V: TRBV7-3; J: TRBJ1-1; size: -; D: -; CDR3: CASSIQAGNTEAFF; DNA: TGTGCCAGCAGCATACAGGCCGGGAACACTGAAGCTTTCTTT
V: TRBV20-1; J: TRBJ1-1; size: -; D: -; CDR3: CSASRGGGGNTEAFF; DNA: TGCAGTGCTAGTAGGGGCGGGGGCGGCAACACTGAAGCTTTCTTT
V: TRBV28; J: TRBJ1-2; size: -; D: -; CDR3: CASSPTGIGGYTF; DNA: TGTGCCAGCAGTCCCACAGGGATTGGTGGCTACACCTTC
V: TRBV7-2; J: TRBJ1-1; size: -; D: TRBD1; CDR3: CASSSRTGSPEAFF; DNA: TGTGCCAGCAGCTCACGGACAGGGAGCCCTGAAGCTTTCTTT
V: TRBV19; J: TRBJ2-6; size: -; D: TRBD1; CDR3: CASNRLRDRGFTGANVLTF; DNA: TGTGCCAGTAATCGGCTAAGGGACAGGGGATTTACTGGGGCCAACGTCCTGACTTTC
V: TRBV7-7; J: TRBJ2-5; size: -; D: -; CDR3: CASSRTDQETQYF; DNA: TGTGCCAGCAGTCGGACAGACCAAGAGACCCAGTACTTC
V: TRBV7-9; J: TRBJ2-7; size: many; D: TRBD2; CDR3: CASSSSSGGSYEQYF; DNA: TGTGCCAGCAGCTCTTCTAGCGGGGGTTCCTACGAGCAGTACTTC
V: TRBV9; J: TRBJ2-2; size: -; D: TRBD1; CDR3: CASSPRTGSGELFF; DNA: TGTGCCAGCAGCCCCCGGACAGGGTCCGGGGAGCTGTTTTTT
V: TRBV6-1; J: TRBJ1-2; size: -; D: TRBD1; CDR3: CASSEVGEDRFYGYTF; DNA: TGTGCCAGCAGTGAAGTCGGGGAGGACAGGTTCTATGGCTACACCTTC
V: TRBV14; J: TRBJ2-7; size: -; D: TRBD1; CDR3: CASSLMTGAYEQYF; DNA: TGTGCCAGCAGTCTTATGACAGGGGCCTACGAGCAGTACTTC
V: TRBV6-2/TRBV6-3; J: TRBJ2-3; size: -; D: TRBD2; CDR3: CASSYSLASGGQTDTQYF; DNA: TGTGCCAGCAGTTACTCGCTGGCTAGCGGGGGTCAAACAGATACGCAGTATTTT
V: TRBV28; J: TRBJ2-7; size: -; D: TRBD2; CDR3: CASMGLAGGPVEQYF; DNA: TGTGCCAGCATGGGACTAGCGGGGGGCCCAGTCGAGCAGTACTTC
V: TRBV5-1; J: TRBJ2-7; size: -; D: TRBD1; CDR3: CASSFPAQGVYEQYF; DNA: TGCGCCAGCAGCTTCCCTGCACAGGGGGTCTACGAGCAGTACTTC
V: TRBV5-6; J: TRBJ1-3; size: -; D: -; CDR3: CASSSDSSSGNTIYF; DNA: TGTGCCAGCAGTTCCGACAGTAGCTCTGGAAACACCATATATTTT
V: TRBV14; J: TRBJ2-1; size: -; D: -; CDR3: CASSQVRASRGRDEQFF; DNA: TGTGCCAGCAGCCAAGTTCGGGCCTCTCGGGGTAGGGATGAGCAGTTCTTC
V: TRBV21-1; J: TRBJ2-7; size: -; D: -; CDR3: CASSMKQTGLYEQYF; DNA: TGTGCCAGCAGCATGAAACAGACAGGTCTCTACGAGCAGTACTTC
V: TRBV11-3; J: TRBJ2-7; size: -; D: TRBD1; CDR3: CASSLVRDRVYEQYF; DNA: TGTGCCAGCAGCTTAGTTCGGGACAGGGTGTACGAGCAGTACTTC
V: TRBV28; J: TRBJ1-5; size: -; D: -; CDR3: CASSPGTKPPQHF; DNA: TGTGCCAGCAGTCCAGGGACAAAACCCCCCCAGCATTTT
V: TRBV19; J: TRBJ1-2; size: -; D: TRBD1; CDR3: CASSTTGVNYGYTF; DNA: TGTGCCAGTAGTACGACAGGGGTTAACTATGGCTACACCTTC
V: TRBV5-4; J: TRBJ1-3; size: few; D: -; CDR3: CASSLENRNTIYF; DNA: TGTGCCAGCAGCTTGGAGAACAGAAACACCATATATTTT
V: TRBV7-2; J: TRBJ1-1; size: few; D: -; CDR3: CASSLEGAGEAFF; DNA: TGTGCCAGCAGCTTAGAAGGGGCTGGTGAAGCTTTCTTT
V: TRBV2; J: TRBJ1-6; size: -; D: -; CDR3: CASSEAGVLYNSPLHF; DNA: TGTGCCAGCAGTGAAGCCGGGGTCCTCTATAATTCACCCCTCCACTTT
V: TRBV3-1/TRBV3-2; J: TRBJ1-1; size: few; D: -; CDR3: CASSPQGRMNTEAFF; DNA: TGTGCCAGCAGCCCCCAGGGGCGGATGAACACTGAAGCTTTCTTT
V: TRBV15; J: TRBJ1-4; size: -; D: TRBD1; CDR3: CATSRDRTGANEKLFF; DNA: TGTGCCACCAGCAGAGATCGGACAGGGGCTAATGAAAAACTGTTTTTT
V: TRBV6-2/TRBV6-3; J: TRBJ2-5; size: -; D: -; CDR3: CASSYSWRQRQETQYF; DNA: TGTGCCAGCAGTTACTCGTGGCGACAGCGCCAAGAGACCCAGTACTTC
V: TRBV28; J: TRBJ1-2; size: -; D: TRBD1; CDR3: CASSPSGQGGYGYTF; DNA: TGTGCCAGCAGTCCATCGGGACAGGGGGGGTATGGCTACACCTTC
V: TRBV28; J: TRBJ2-7; size: once; D: TRBD1; CDR3: CASSPLDRSSYEQYF; DNA: TGTGCCAGCAGTCCCTTGGACAGGAGCTCCTACGAGCAGTACTTC
V: TRBV5-1; J: TRBJ2-5; size: -; D: -; CDR3: CASSLGDFRLTKETQYF; DNA: TGCGCCAGCAGCTTGGGGGACTTTCGACTAACTAAAGAGACCCAGTACTTC
V: TRBV11-3; J: TRBJ1-2; size: -; D: -; CDR3: CASRGGGVSGYTF; DNA: TGTGCCAGCAGAGGGGGAGGGGTGAGCGGCTACACCTTC
V: TRBV6-5; J: TRBJ2-7; size: -; D: -; CDR3: CASSQGGSEQYF; DNA: TGTGCCAGCTCCCAGGGGGGCTCCGAGCAGTACTTC